These 30 T cell receptor beta chains came from one sample sequenced in a study of T cells in Graves' hyperthyroidism and ophthalmopathy (dated by TCRdb to about 2019). The method behind the library was multiplex PCR. The sequencing machine was an Illumina HiSeq 2000. The TCR beta CDR3 regions were amplified from the RNA transcripts. A first-round RT-PCR of the TCR CDR3 used the HTBI primer set with the Qiagen OneStep RT-PCR kit. TCRdb redid the processing of the public reads, applying fastp at Q25 and MiXCR, and retained in-frame beta chains. Every CDR3 protein is listed once, alongside the most common genes and DNA of its rows. This sample lists about 380,000 distinct CDR3 sequences; around 18% were detected once. The ten largest clones take up less than 45% of the sample. Sequences were obtained from blood. The receptors here all came from a man younger than 30 with Graves' ophthalmopathy.

This clonotype was counted ten times or more. The V gene is TRBV5-6, the J gene TRBJ2-7; D is possibly TRBD2 (6 bases). CDR3 length: 13 amino acids. Germline V CDR1 and CDR2: SGHDT, YYEEEE. Trimming shortened V by 4 bases and J by 6 bases, and 14 bases separated the two germline ends. The CDR3 DNA is TGTGCCAGCAGCCTACTAGCCGGTGGCGAGCAGTACTTC. Protein sequence: CASSLLAGGEQYF.

This clonotype came up many times. This chain links TRBV5-1 with TRBJ2-3, with D unresolved. V was cut by 4 bases and J by 2 bases, with 8 bases left in between. The CDR3 spans 13 residues. Germline CDR1 reads SGHRS; CDR2 reads YFSETQ. CDR3 region: CASSPEITDTQYF. CDR3 DNA sequence: TGCGCCAGCAGCCCCGAAATCACAGATACGCAGTATTTT.

This clonotype was seen only once. For the CDR3, the DNA is TGCGCCAGCAGCCAAGTACGACTGGAAGAGACCCAGTACTTC. As protein: CASSQVRLEETQYF. The rearrangement joins TRBV4-1 to TRBJ2-5; no firm D call. The length of the CDR3 is 14 residues. Trimming left V 1 base short and J 3 bases short, with 9 bases between. Germline V lookup: CDR1 MGHRA, CDR2 YSYEKL.

The chain couples TRBV12-3 or TRBV12-4 to TRBJ2-1; 7 nucleotides line up with TRBD2. The CDR3 has 16 residues. Trimming took 5 bases from V and 3 from J; bases not matched to a gene: 10. In nucleotides, the CDR3 is TGTGCCAGCAGTATCTTTCTGGGCGGGAGCTACAATGAGCAGTTCTTC. It is translated as CASSIFLGGSYNEQFF.

The CDR3 reads CAISHTTGRAEAFF. CDR3 bases: TGTGCCATCAGTCATACGACAGGGAGGGCTGAAGCTTTCTTT. This sequence joins TRBV10-3 and TRBJ1-1, with TRBD1 matching over 7 bases. CDR1 and CDR2 from the germline V gene are ENHRY and SYGVKD. The junction had 9 bases not matched to a gene; V was cut back by 5 bases and J by 6 bases. CDR3 length: 14 residues.

There are a few counts of this clonotype. The chain couples TRBV5-1 to TRBJ2-5; TRBD2 aligns across 11 bases. Trimming cost V 4 bases and J 3 bases; bases outside gene matches: 8. This CDR3 region has 16 residues. Germline CDR1 is SGHRS and CDR2 is YFSETQ. The CDR3 DNA is TGCGCCAGCAGCCACGGGACTAGCGGATTAAAAGAGACCCAGTACTTC. Translating gives CASSHGTSGLKETQYF.

This clonotype was seen only once. V is TRBV12-3 or TRBV12-4 and J is TRBJ1-1, with a weak D call TRBD1 (6 bases). With 8 bases removed from V and 5 bases from J, the gap between germline ends came to 18 bases. The CDR3 loop spans 14 amino acids. CDR3 DNA sequence: TGTGCCAGCGGGGGGGGGGGGGCGAGGACTGAAGCTTTCTTT. It codes for CASGGGGARTEAFF.

The chain uses TRBV2 and TRBJ2-2, with D possibly being TRBD1 (6 bases). The germline V gene has CDR1 SNHLY and CDR2 FYNNEI. The germline V and J ends were trimmed by 8 bases and 3 bases, with 19 bases remaining between them. CDR3 length: 16 amino acids. In nucleotides, the CDR3 is TGTGCCAGCTCACCAAGGGCAGGGGCTTACACCGGGGAGCTGTTTTTT. Amino acid sequence: CASSPRAGAYTGELFF.

In its sample, this clonotype was seen many times. J is TRBJ1-1 and V is TRBV5-1; no clear D. The germline V and J ends were trimmed by 4 bases and 0 bases, with 13 bases remaining between them. CDR3 length: 15 residues. The V gene's germline CDR1 is SGHRS and CDR2 YFSETQ. CDR3 coding DNA: TGCGCCAGCAGCCATGGAGAGGGTTTGAACACTGAAGCTTTCTTT. Protein product: CASSHGEGLNTEAFF.

The chain is built from TRBV12-3 or TRBV12-4 and TRBJ2-1; no definite D call. The CDR3 covers 15 residues. V gave up 5 bases and J gave up 0 bases, with 11 bases separating them. Written as DNA, the CDR3 is TGTGCCAGCAGTGAACGGGTGAGCTCCTACAATGAGCAGTTCTTC. Translated, it gives CASSERVSSYNEQFF.

On this clonotype itself: A much larger clonotype is one base distant, so this may be a read error. The rearrangement joins TRBV27 to TRBJ2-5; 12 nucleotides match TRBD1. The CDR3 spans 15 residues. J gave up 5 bases and V 5 bases, and 6 bases lay outside the gene matches. The germline gives CDR1 MNHEY, CDR2 SMNVEV (reference sequence). CDR3 coding DNA: TGTGCCAGCAGTGACTCGGGACAGGGGGCGGAGACCCAGTACTTC. Its translation: CASSDSGQGAETQYF.

The sample holds many counts of this clonotype. The chain is built from TRBV12-3 or TRBV12-4 and TRBJ2-5, with unresolved D. V lost 6 bases to trimming and J lost 5 bases, with 7 bases between them. The CDR3 length is 11 residues. The CDR3 nucleotides read TGTGCCAGCAGCTTACGGGAGACCCAGTACTTC. This sequence encodes CASSLRETQYF.

This clonotype was observed many times. The chain joins TRBV5-6 to TRBJ1-1, with 7 positions matching TRBD1. The CDR3 totals 13 residues. V was pared by 4 bases and J by 6 bases, with 6 bases of the junction left unmatched. CDR1 and CDR2 from the germline V gene are SGHDT and YYEEEE. In nucleotides, the CDR3 is TGTGCCAGCAGCCCAGGGACAGACCCTGAAGCTTTCTTT. This gives the protein CASSPGTDPEAFF.

This clonotype appeared many times. This sequence joins TRBV6-1 and TRBJ1-2; D is unclear. The CDR3 runs 12 residues. Germline CDR1 reads MNHNS; CDR2 reads SASEGT. The V gene lost 1 base and the J gene lost 7 bases, with 7 bases spanning the gap. Written as DNA, the CDR3 is TGTGCCAGCAGTGAAGGGACTATTGGCTACACCTTC. Translated, it gives CASSEGTIGYTF.

This clonotype was detected ten times or more. The rearrangement links TRBV7-9 to TRBJ2-5, with D possibly matching TRBD1 (5 bases). This CDR3 contains 13 residues. The germline gives CDR1 SEHNR, CDR2 FQNEAQ (reference sequence). Trimming took 1 base from V and 5 from J, leaving 8 bases between them. CDR3 bases: TGTGCCAGCAGCTTAGGACAGCCGGAGACCCAGTACTTC. This gives the protein CASSLGQPETQYF.

About this clonotype itself: At one end, the junction sequence differs from germline, possibly due to a read error. The rearrangement uses TRBV28 and TRBJ2-3, with D unclear. Germline CDR1 and CDR2: MDHEN and SYDVKM. The CDR3 consists of 16 residues. The CDR3 nucleotides read TGTACCAGCAGTCCATGGGGTGGCCCAAGCACAGATACGCAGTATTTT. Translating it yields CTSSPWGGPSTDTQYF.

This clonotype was seen ten or more times. The CDR3: CASSFRLGLQGEQYF. CDR3 DNA: TGTGCCAGCAGTTTTCGCCTGGGACTTCAAGGCGAGCAGTACTTC. V usage is TRBV12-3 or TRBV12-4 and J usage is TRBJ2-7, with D perhaps matching TRBD2 (6 bases). This CDR3 is 15 amino acids long. Trimming removed 3 bases from V and 6 bases from J, with 18 bases in between.

About this clonotype itself: A read error may be the cause here, since a much bigger clone is one base away. The chain is built from TRBV24-1 and TRBJ1-4; D may be TRBD1 (5 bases). The germline V gene encodes CDR1 KGHDR and CDR2 SFDVKD. The CDR3 covers 16 residues. CDR3 protein: CTTSDSSSTSNEKLFF. The CDR3 nucleotides are TGTACCACCAGCGACAGCTCCTCCACCAGTAATGAAAAACTGTTTTTT.

The chain joins TRBV5-1 to TRBJ1-4; D is undetermined. The ends were cut back, 0 bases at V and 8 bases at J, with 14 bases in the middle. There are 15 residues in the CDR3. Germline CDR1 SGHRS, CDR2 YFSETQ. CDR3 sequence reads: CASSLGSGRREKLFF. CDR3 coding DNA: TGCGCCAGCAGCTTGGGCAGCGGACGGCGGGAAAAACTGTTTTTT.

The chain joins TRBV20-1 to TRBJ1-5; 10 bases are shared with TRBD1. Germline V gene data show CDR1 as DFQATT and CDR2 as SNEGSKA (reference sequence). Germline trimming cut 4 bases from V and 6 bases from J; bases unmatched to any gene: 3. The CDR3 runs 13 residues. The CDR3 DNA reads as TGCAGTGCTAAGGACAGGGGGTCTCAGCCCCAGCATTTT. Amino acids: CSAKDRGSQPQHF.

A remark on this clonotype: One end of the junction is discordant with germline, which a read error may explain. The V gene is TRBV5-5, the J gene TRBJ2-6, with unresolved D. Per germline, CDR1 SGHKS and CDR2 YYEKEE (reference sequence). The CDR3 consists of 15 residues. CDR3 DNA: TGTCCCAGCAGCTTAGCTCAGTCCGGGGCCAACGTCCTGACTTTC. Translating it yields CPSSLAQSGANVLTF.

This clonotype was found a few times. The rearrangement uses TRBV19 and TRBJ2-1, with 7 nucleotides matching TRBD2. J was trimmed by 2 bases and V by 9 bases; bases with no gene match: 10. The CDR3 loop spans 15 amino acids. Germline CDR1 is LNHDA and CDR2 is SQIVND (reference sequence). Here the CDR3 reads CASALKAGPYNEQFF. The CDR3 DNA sequence: TGTGCCAGCGCCTTGAAAGCGGGGCCCTACAATGAGCAGTTCTTC.

The chain couples TRBV5-1 to TRBJ2-7; D not resolved. Trimming cost V 4 bases and J 0 bases, with 14 bases left between them. Germline loops: CDR1 SGHRS, CDR2 YFSETQ. The CDR3 has 15 amino acids. CDR3: CASSDTKGLSYEQYF. DNA for the CDR3: TGCGCCAGCAGCGATACTAAGGGCCTCTCCTACGAGCAGTACTTC.

The rearrangement links TRBV5-1 to TRBJ1-4; tentatively, D is TRBD1 (6 bases). Per germline, CDR1 SGHRS and CDR2 YFSETQ. This CDR3 spans 15 amino acids. Trimming left V 3 bases short and J 4 bases short, with 13 bases between. The chain's CDR3 is CASSSGGQLNEKLFF. The CDR3 DNA reads as TGCGCCAGCAGCTCCGGGGGGCAGCTTAATGAAAAACTGTTTTTT. Together with reference TRBV5-1 and TRBJ1-4, the CDR3 gives the full variable domain: KAGVTQTPRYLIKTRGQQVTLSCSPISGHRSVSWYQQTPGQGLQFLFEYFSETQRNKGNFPGRFSGRQFSNSRSEMNVSTLELGDSALYLCASSSGGQLNEKLFFGSGTQLSVL.

This clonotype came up a few times. The rearrangement joins TRBV29-1 to TRBJ2-7, with D tentatively TRBD1 (6 bases). Germline V lookup: CDR1 SQVTM, CDR2 ANQGSEA. The CDR3 covers 14 residues. Trimming stripped 6 bases from V and 1 base from J, with 16 bases between. The CDR3 sequence: CSVTWGHRSYEQYF. CDR3 nucleotides: TGCAGCGTCACGTGGGGACACCGATCCTACGAGCAGTACTTC.

The chain couples TRBV7-9 to TRBJ1-2; the D is unclear. The germline V gene encodes CDR1 SEHNR and CDR2 FQNEAQ (reference sequence). V lost 5 bases to trimming and J lost 7 bases, with 14 bases between them. This CDR3 comprises 13 residues. The chain's CDR3 is CASSPDFTVGYTF. In DNA, the CDR3 is TGTGCCAGCAGCCCCGACTTCACAGTTGGCTACACCTTC. The full variable domain, in which reference TRBV7-9 and TRBJ1-2 provide the parts outside the CDR3, is DTGVSQNPRHKITKRGQNVTFRCDPISEHNRLYWYRQTLGQGPEFLTYFQNEAQLEKSRLLSDRFSAERPKGSFSTLEIQRTEQGDSAMYLCASSPDFTVGYTFGSGTRLTVV.

The rearrangement uses TRBV10-1 and TRBJ2-7; 9 bases are shared with TRBD1. V lost 3 bases, J lost 5 bases, and 2 bases stayed unmatched. There are 13 residues in the CDR3. Germline CDR1 and CDR2: WNHNN and SYGVQD (reference sequence). The CDR3 sequence: CASSEGTGHEQYF. CDR3 coding DNA: TGCGCCAGCAGTGAAGGGACAGGGCACGAGCAGTACTTC.

This clonotype was found a few times. The chain combines TRBV19 with TRBJ1-1, with 9 bases fitting TRBD1. The CDR3 is 16 amino acids. The ends lost 4 bases at V and 2 bases at J; junction bases unmatched: 8. Germline-derived CDR1 and CDR2 are LNHDA and SQIVND (reference sequence). Here the CDR3 reads CASSSTGTGYNTEAFF. The CDR3 nucleotides are TGTGCCAGTAGTAGTACCGGGACAGGGTATAACACTGAAGCTTTCTTT.

The chain recombines TRBV7-9 with TRBJ2-4; maybe TRBD1 (5 bases). The CDR3 is 14 amino acids. Germline CDR1 is SEHNR and CDR2 is FQNEAQ (reference sequence). The germline V and J ends were trimmed by 1 base and 4 bases, with 8 bases remaining between them. The CDR3 DNA follows: TGTGCCAGCAGCTTAGTGGCAGGGAAAAACATTCAGTACTTC. It codes for CASSLVAGKNIQYF.

The gene calls are TRBV6-2 or TRBV6-3 and TRBJ1-6; D unclear. Germline CDR1 and CDR2: MNHEY and SVGEGT. Trimming pared 0 bases from V and 9 bases from J, leaving 18 bases between. The CDR3 is 17 amino acids. The CDR3 sequence is CASSYSVTWNAGSPLHF. DNA of the CDR3: TGTGCCAGCAGTTACTCGGTGACGTGGAACGCGGGTTCACCCCTCCACTTT.